This entry is about one TCR beta chain. Libraries were prepared by immunoSEQ multiplex PCR; TCRdb keeps only in-frame clonotypes and omits some of them. The profile shows 100,000 to 150,000 clones, about 85% of them singletons. This record comes from a study of blood T cell repertoires in COVID-19. Looked up from germline, CDR1 is ENHRY and CDR2 is SYGVKD. Trimming took off 3 bases at V and 0 bases at J, with 11 bases between the two ends. The CDR3 loop spans 15 amino acids. Sequenced material: peripheral blood. The receptor was derived from a woman older than 75 with acute or convalescent COVID-19. The chain has TRBV10-3 and TRBJ1-2, with D perhaps matching TRBD1 (5 bases). The CDR3 region has the DNA TGTGCCATCAGTGACCCCGGGGGATCTAACTATGGCTACACCTTC. Amino acids: CAISDPGGSNYGYTF.